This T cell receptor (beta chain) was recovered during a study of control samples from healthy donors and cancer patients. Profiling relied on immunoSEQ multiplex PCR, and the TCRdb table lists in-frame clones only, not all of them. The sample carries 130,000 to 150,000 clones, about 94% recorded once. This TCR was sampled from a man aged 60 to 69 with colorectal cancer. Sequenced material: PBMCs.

The CDR3 spells CASSIGISLIGTDTQYF. CDR3 coding DNA: TGTGCCAGTAGTATAGGGATCAGTCTGATCGGCACAGATACGCAGTATTTT. This sequence joins TRBV19 and TRBJ2-3; D is uncertain. The CDR3 loop spans 17 amino acids. CDR1 is LNHDA, CDR2 SQIVND, per germline (reference sequence). Trimming took 1 base from V and 1 from J, leaving 15 bases between them.